What follows are 20 T cell receptor beta chains derived from one specimen sequenced in a study of beta chain features in type 1 diabetes. Expressed TCRB transcripts were sequenced because the entire RNA isolate underwent reverse transcription. The table came from immunoSEQ multiplex PCR; TCRdb's copy has only in-frame clones and leaves some out. The data show fewer than 500,000 clones, around 13% seen once. The sequenced material came from naive CD4+ T cells from blood. Receptors originate from a man aged 30-40 years in good health.

Only a few counts were recorded for this clone. The genes are TRBV7-2 and TRBJ2-1; D gene unclear. This CDR3 region has 15 residues. Trimming cost V 0 bases and J 1 base, with 7 bases left between them. Germline lookup yields CDR1 SGHTA and CDR2 FQGNSA. In DNA form, the CDR3 reads TGTGCCAGCAGCTTAGCACGGGCATCCTACAATGAGCAGTTCTTC. The encoded protein is CASSLARASYNEQFF.

This clone was picked up a small number of times. The V gene is TRBV4-3, the J gene TRBJ2-2; D possibly corresponds to TRBD2 (6 bases). Germline CDR1 reads LGHNA; CDR2 reads YSLEER. This CDR3 spans 15 amino acids. V was trimmed by 3 bases and J by 5 bases, leaving 13 bases between them. The CDR3 loop reads CASSQITGATGELFF. The CDR3 bases are TGCGCCAGCAGCCAGATCACGGGAGCAACCGGGGAGCTGTTTTTT.

V gene TRBV7-2 combines with J gene TRBJ1-2; possibly TRBD1 for D (6 bases). CDR3 length equals 14 residues. The germline CDR1 and CDR2 sequences are SGHTA and FQGNSA. With 3 bases removed from V and 2 bases from J, the gap between germline ends came to 10 bases. The CDR3 region is CASSFWTENYGYTF. CDR3 DNA sequence: TGTGCCAGCAGCTTTTGGACAGAGAACTATGGCTACACCTTC.

The V call is TRBV20-1, the J call TRBJ2-1, with D tentatively TRBD1 (5 bases). This CDR3 has 11 amino acids. Per the germline V gene, CDR1 is DFQATT and CDR2 is SNEGSKA (reference sequence). The ends were cut back, 6 bases at V and 6 bases at J, with 9 bases in the middle. The CDR3 loop is CSAAGPNEQFF. CDR3 sequence (DNA): TGCAGTGCCGCAGGGCCCAATGAGCAGTTCTTC.

V and J are TRBV25-1 and TRBJ2-7, with D uncertain. This CDR3 is built from 14 residues. Germline CDR1 and CDR2: MGHDK and SYGVNS. The V end was cut by 1 base, the J end by 7 bases, with 14 bases between. Written as DNA, the CDR3 is TGTGCCAGCAGTGAATTTAAAAGGGCAAAGGAGCAGTACTTC. This encodes CASSEFKRAKEQYF.

This clone was observed a handful of times. The chain uses TRBV18 and TRBJ2-1; D remains unclear. The CDR3 is made up of 13 amino acids. The V gene's germline CDR1 is KGHSH and CDR2 LQKENI. V lost 6 bases and J 0 bases, leaving 6 bases between the germline ends. The CDR3 loop reads CASSLSSYNEQFF. DNA of the CDR3: TGTGCCAGCTCGCTCAGCTCCTACAATGAGCAGTTCTTC. Looking up the rest from reference TRBV18 and TRBJ2-1 gives the full variable domain: NAGVMQNPRHLVRRRGQEARLRCSPMKGHSHVYWYRQLPEEGLKFMVYLQKENIIDESGMPKERFSAEFPKEGPSILRIQQVVRGDSAAYFCASSLSSYNEQFFGPGTRLTVL.

The V call is TRBV30, the J call TRBJ1-2, with D hard to call. The germline V and J ends were trimmed by 0 bases and 8 bases, with 13 bases remaining between them. CDR1 and CDR2 (germline): GTSNPN, SVGIG (reference sequence). This CDR3 spans 13 amino acids. This chain's CDR3 is CAWSVIRDRGYTF. DNA for the CDR3: TGTGCCTGGAGTGTGATAAGGGATCGAGGCTACACCTTC.

This clone was detected a few times. Other nucleotide sequences from this sample produce the same CDR3. The chain is built from TRBV7-2 and TRBJ2-5; 11 bases are a match to TRBD2. J lost 1 base, V lost 4 bases, and 2 bases had no gene match. CDR1 is SGHTA and CDR2 is FQGNSA in the germline V gene. The CDR3 runs 15 residues. Written as DNA, the CDR3 is TGTGCCAGCAGCTCCCTAGCGGGGGGCCAAGAGACCCAGTACTTC. This codes for CASSSLAGGQETQYF.

This clone appeared a few times. CDR3 bases: TGTGCCAGCAGTTTATCGCGCGGGGCTAGCGGGCGACCCCTAGCCAAAAACATTCAGTACTTC. Its translation is CASSLSRGASGRPLAKNIQYF. The gene calls are TRBV27 and TRBJ2-4; TRBD2 aligns across 8 bases. The CDR3 runs to 21 residues. Trimming removed 0 bases from V and 0 bases from J; junction bases left unmatched: 16. Germline values: CDR1 MNHEY, CDR2 SMNVEV (reference sequence).

The chain has TRBV5-1 and TRBJ2-5; a possible D gene is TRBD2 (5 bases). Germline V gene data show CDR1 as SGHRS and CDR2 as YFSETQ. Deletions cut 2 bases from V and 5 bases from J, with 10 bases between. The length of the CDR3 is 13 residues. For the CDR3, the DNA is TGCGCCAGCAGCTTCGGGGAGAAGGAGACCCAGTACTTC. This gives the protein CASSFGEKETQYF.

CDR3 loop: CASSTTLGLAGVNEQFF. DNA of the CDR3: TGTGCCAGCAGCACCACCCTCGGACTAGCGGGGGTTAATGAGCAGTTCTTC. This chain connects TRBV7-9 to TRBJ2-1, with 13 bases that match TRBD2. The CDR3 extends over 17 amino acids. Germline assignment: CDR1 SEHNR and CDR2 FQNEAQ (reference sequence). J gave up 7 bases and V 5 bases, and 11 bases lay outside the gene matches.

This clone was seen a few times. The chain links TRBV2 to TRBJ1-1, with D unclear. Germline V gene data show CDR1 as SNHLY and CDR2 as FYNNEI. The CDR3 spans 14 residues. Trimming shortened V by 6 bases and J by 0 bases, and 11 bases separated the two germline ends. CDR3 sequence: CASRQDGMNTEAFF. Written as DNA, the CDR3 is TGTGCCAGCAGGCAGGACGGAATGAACACTGAAGCTTTCTTT. Drawing the rest from reference TRBV2 and TRBJ1-1, the complete variable domain is EPEVTQTPSHQVTQMGQEVILRCVPISNHLYFYWYRQILGQKVEFLVSFYNNEISEKSEIFDDQFSVERPDGSNFTLKIRSTKLEDSAMYFCASRQDGMNTEAFFGQGTRLTVV.

The chain uses TRBV4-1 and TRBJ1-1; D unresolved. The CDR3 loop spans 10 amino acids. V was pared by 8 bases and J by 1 base, with 2 bases between. Germline lookup yields CDR1 MGHRA and CDR2 YSYEKL. The CDR3 region has the DNA TGCGCCAGCGGGAACACTGAAGCTTTCTTT. Protein sequence: CASGNTEAFF.

The genes are TRBV14 and TRBJ2-5; 8 bases line up with TRBD2. V gave up 5 bases and J gave up 5 bases; unmatched junction bases: 7. Germline V lookup: CDR1 SGHDN, CDR2 FVKESK. The CDR3 length is 14 residues. DNA of the CDR3: TGTGCCAGCAGCGATACAGCGGGAGAGGAGACCCAGTACTTC. It specifies CASSDTAGEETQYF. The entire variable domain, with the rest obtained from reference TRBV14 and TRBJ2-5, is as follows: EAGVTQFPSHSVIEKGQTVTLRCDPISGHDNLYWYRRVMGKEIKFLLHFVKESKQDESGMPNNRFLAERTGGTYSTLKVQPAELEDSGVYFCASSDTAGEETQYFGPGTRLLVL.

This clone was detected a few times. The rearrangement uses TRBV9 and TRBJ2-3; no definite D call. Germline V gene sequence: CDR1 SGDLS, CDR2 YYNGEE. Trimming cost V 1 base and J 0 bases, with 9 bases left between them. The CDR3 has 15 residues. The CDR3 DNA reads TGTGCCAGCAGCGTAAAGAGACATAGCACAGATACGCAGTATTTT. The encoded protein is CASSVKRHSTDTQYF. Drawing the rest from reference TRBV9 and TRBJ2-3, the complete variable domain is DSGVTQTPKHLITATGQRVTLRCSPRSGDLSVYWYQQSLDQGLQFLIQYYNGEERAKGNILERFSAQQFPDLHSELNLSSLELGDSALYFCASSVKRHSTDTQYFGPGTRLTVL.

The rearrangement joins TRBV15 to TRBJ1-2, with D tentatively TRBD1 (5 bases). CDR1 is LNHNV and CDR2 is YYDKDF in the germline V gene (reference sequence). The CDR3 spans 14 residues. V dropped 3 bases and J dropped 1 base, with 9 bases sitting between them. In DNA form, the CDR3 reads TGTGCCACCAGCAGTTACCAGGGTAACTATGGCTACACCTTC. Encoded protein: CATSSYQGNYGYTF.

V gene TRBV4-1 combines with J gene TRBJ2-2, with TRBD2 identical over 7 bases. The length of the CDR3 is 16 residues. Trimming cost V 4 bases and J 5 bases; bases outside gene matches: 10. CDR1 and CDR2 (germline): MGHRA, YSYEKL. CDR3 sequence reads: CASSPTSGVFTGELFF. The CDR3 coding sequence is TGCGCCAGCAGCCCGACGAGCGGGGTGTTTACCGGGGAGCTGTTTTTT.

The J gene is TRBJ2-3, the V gene TRBV5-4; no firm D call. CDR1 is SGHNT and CDR2 is YYREEE in the germline V gene (reference sequence). The CDR3 consists of 15 residues. Trimming took 4 bases from V and 10 from J, leaving 22 bases between them. The CDR3 protein is CASSEPHAARRSQYF. The CDR3 coding sequence is TGTGCCAGCAGCGAACCCCACGCCGCTAGGCGGTCGCAGTATTTT.

V gene TRBV27 combines with J gene TRBJ1-4; D gene uncertain. The germline gives CDR1 MNHEY, CDR2 SMNVEV (reference sequence). Trimming cost V 3 bases and J 4 bases, with 9 bases left between them. The CDR3 has 14 amino acids. In DNA form, the CDR3 reads TGTGCCAGCAGTTTGTCAGTGGGTAATGAAAAACTGTTTTTT. It specifies CASSLSVGNEKLFF.

This chain uses TRBV11-3 with TRBJ2-1; D is undetermined. The CDR3 has 13 residues. The V and J ends lost 5 bases and 2 bases respectively, with 7 bases between them. Germline V gene lookup returns CDR1 SGHNT and CDR2 YENEEA. This CDR3 reads CASSAWTYNEQFF. In DNA, the CDR3 is TGTGCCAGCAGCGCGTGGACCTACAATGAGCAGTTCTTC.